A selection of T cell receptor beta chains follows, all from one sample in a study of T cells in Graves' hyperthyroidism and ophthalmopathy. TCRdb analysed the multiplex PCR reads with MiXCR anew, one entry per CDR3 protein. Of fewer than 650,000 distinct CDR3 sequences listed, roughly 15% are singletons. What was sequenced was blood. The receptors shown here come from a woman between 40 and 50 years old with Graves' ophthalmopathy. The CDR3 runs from the conserved cysteine through the conserved F or W. A D gene is named only where the DNA matches it firmly.

TRBV28	TRBD1	CASSNRQGSYGQYF
TRBV20-1	TRBD1	CSATPGQVLLQPQHF
TRBV9	-	CASSVGPTGTQYF
TRBV4-1	-	CASSLRQSSELAKNIQYF
TRBV28	-	CASSLTSAPYSNQPQHF
TRBV28	-	CASSSPSGPSYEQYF
TRBV6-1	-	CASSVTTGNTGELFF
TRBV27	-	CASSLEQGNTEAFF
TRBV9	-	CASSVGQRGGPAKNIQYF
TRBV11-2	TRBD2	CASSRLLAGGAYEQYF
TRBV5-5	-	CASSLDGPRADTQYF
TRBV12-3/TRBV12-4	-	CASSLAGADYTF
TRBV28	-	CASSLTDAGTEAFF
TRBV28	TRBD1	CASSSPVTGEISYEQYF
TRBV27	TRBD2	CASSLEGGRAGEQYF
TRBV11-2	-	CASSLDLGNTEAFF
TRBV6-2/TRBV6-3	-	CASTPYMAGKNEQYF
TRBV4-1	-	CASSQSTGELFGYTF
TRBV19	-	CASSGGGVGYEQCF
TRBV2	TRBD1	CASGQGFRYEQYF
TRBV7-9	-	CASSPYLSGETQYF
TRBV27	-	CASGRSSTGETQYF
TRBV7-9	-	CASSILQGVNTEAFF
TRBV30	TRBD1	CAWSGPGQRGTF
TRBV7-8	TRBD2	CASSLELGRGYEQYF
TRBV4-3	-	CASMGFDFEDTEAFF
TRBV20-1	-	CSARDRNSNTEAFF
TRBV6-5	TRBD1	CASRTGFGEAFF
TRBV7-2	TRBD1	CASSNFRTWDRPSSGNTIYF
TRBV7-2	-	CASSPKRWGGKDIQYF
TRBV28	TRBD1	CASSTGTGYEQYF
TRBV29-1	TRBD1	CSVVRQGAGYGYTF
TRBV11-2	-	CASSLETDATNYGYTF
TRBV10-3	-	CAISEPGRDSSYEQYF
TRBV27	-	CASARGGEYNQPQHF
TRBV28	-	CASSDPLQRGVRETQYF
TRBV27	-	CASSVRYSQVGRGTEAFF
TRBV6-1	TRBD1	CASSAGDSSSMSQHF
TRBV27	TRBD2	CASMVRGASYEQYF
TRBV15	-	CATSREELTEAFF